These 22 T cell receptor beta chains originate from one sample sequenced in a study of cytomegalovirus exposure and HLA in healthy donors. PCR involved 60 Vbeta and 13 Jbeta primers. TCRdb keeps only in-frame clones here, not all; method: immunoSEQ multiplex PCR. This table holds 55,000 to 75,000 clones. The material sequenced was PBMCs. The receptors originated from a woman in her twenties or thirties in good health and CMV-seronegative.

This chain links TRBV28 with TRBJ2-5; TRBD2 matches 15 bases. With V trimmed by 6 bases and J by 5 bases, 4 bases remained unmatched. In germline, CDR1 is MDHEN, CDR2 SYDVKM. This CDR3 comprises 15 residues. CDR3 bases: TGTGCCAGCAGCGGGACTAGCGGGAGGCGTGAGACCCAGTACTTC. Its protein product is CASSGTSGRRETQYF. The whole variable domain, remainder taken from reference TRBV28 and TRBJ2-5, is DVKVTQSSRYLVKRTGEKVFLECVQDMDHENMFWYRQDPGLGLRLIYFSYDVKMKEKGDIPEGYSVSREKKERFSLILESASTNQTSMYLCASSGTSGRRETQYFGPGTRLLVL.

The chain has TRBV4-2 and TRBJ1-1, with TRBD1 identical over 7 bases. This CDR3 is 15 amino acids long. CDR1 LGHNA and CDR2 YNFKEQ come from the germline V gene. The trim removed 7 bases at V and 3 bases at J, leaving 11 bases unmatched. The CDR3 loop reads CASTHRGLEDTEAFF. The CDR3 bases are TGTGCCAGCACCCACAGGGGTCTCGAGGACACTGAAGCTTTCTTT.

The genes are TRBV18 and TRBJ1-3; the D gene is possibly TRBD1 (5 bases). Trimming stripped 4 bases from V and 7 bases from J, with 14 bases between. Germline V gene data show CDR1 as KGHSH and CDR2 as LQKENI. CDR3 length equals 14 residues. CDR3 in amino acids: CASSLQGKQNTIYF. The CDR3 nucleotides are TGTGCCAGCTCACTCCAGGGAAAGCAGAACACCATATATTTT.

In regard to this clone: At the DNA level, this CDR3 is encoded by other sequences in the same sample as well. The chain joins TRBV19 to TRBJ1-1; tentatively, D is TRBD1 (5 bases). Germline-derived CDR1 and CDR2 are LNHDA and SQIVND (reference sequence). The ends were cut back, 3 bases at V and 1 base at J, with 9 bases in the middle. This CDR3 contains 14 residues. CDR3 coding DNA: TGTGCCAGTAGTATCGGCCAGGGGAACACTGAAGCTTTCTTT. Translating gives CASSIGQGNTEAFF.

J is TRBJ1-1 and V is TRBV9; D remains unclear. The ends were cut back, 0 bases at V and 5 bases at J, with 8 bases in the middle. The CDR3 is 13 residues long. From germline, CDR1 is SGDLS and CDR2 YYNGEE. This CDR3 is CASSVAAGTEAFF. The CDR3 nucleotides are TGTGCCAGCAGCGTAGCTGCGGGGACTGAAGCTTTCTTT.

This chain joins TRBV19 and TRBJ1-5; D might be TRBD1 (5 bases). The V gene lost 5 bases and the J gene lost 7 bases, with 15 bases spanning the gap. Germline CDR1 and CDR2: LNHDA and SQIVND (reference sequence). This CDR3 contains 14 residues. The CDR3 loop is CASSAPGLPQPQHF. The CDR3 coding sequence is TGTGCCAGTAGTGCACCGGGACTGCCCCAGCCCCAGCATTTT.

The rearrangement joins TRBV27 to TRBJ1-2, with unresolved D. The length of the CDR3 is 16 residues. With 6 bases removed from V and 2 bases from J, the gap between germline ends came to 19 bases. Germline V gene data show CDR1 as MNHEY and CDR2 as SMNVEV (reference sequence). CDR3 amino acids: CASSLSGGRLNYGYTF. As DNA, the CDR3 is TGTGCCAGCAGCCTCTCGGGTGGGAGGCTGAACTATGGCTACACCTTC.

Points on this clone: Other DNA sequences from this sample encode an identical CDR3 as well. The V and J genes are TRBV7-9 and TRBJ1-1; D remains unclear. The CDR3 extends over 14 amino acids. Between the trimmed V and J ends, which lost 2 bases and 1 base, there was a span of 8 bases. The germline V gene has CDR1 SEHNR and CDR2 FQNEAQ (reference sequence). In nucleotides, the CDR3 is TGTGCCAGCAGCTTATCGGGAGGGAACACTGAAGCTTTCTTT. Amino acids: CASSLSGGNTEAFF. Together with reference TRBV7-9 and TRBJ1-1, the CDR3 gives the full variable domain: DTGVSQNPRHKITKRGQNVTFRCDPISEHNRLYWYRQTLGQGPEFLTYFQNEAQLEKSRLLSDRFSAERPKGSFSTLEIQRTEQGDSAMYLCASSLSGGNTEAFFGQGTRLTVV.

This chain connects TRBV9 to TRBJ1-1; 8 bases align to TRBD1. The CDR3 sequence is 15 residues long. V shed 0 bases and J 4 bases; nucleotides not matched to a gene: 5. CDR1 is SGDLS and CDR2 is YYNGEE in the germline V gene. The CDR3 DNA is TGTGCCAGCAGCGTAGCTCCAGGGGGCGTCACTGAAGCTTTCTTT. Amino acid sequence: CASSVAPGGVTEAFF.

The chain links TRBV2 to TRBJ1-1; 7 positions agree with TRBD1. This CDR3 contains 14 residues. V trimming: 3 bases; J trimming: 4 bases; junction bases outside the gene matches: 5. The germline V gene has CDR1 SNHLY and CDR2 FYNNEI. The CDR3 DNA sequence: TGTGCCAGCAGTGAGGATGCAGGGGGCACTGAAGCTTTCTTT. It translates to CASSEDAGGTEAFF. Complete variable domain (other parts from reference TRBV2 and TRBJ1-1): EPEVTQTPSHQVTQMGQEVILRCVPISNHLYFYWYRQILGQKVEFLVSFYNNEISEKSEIFDDQFSVERPDGSNFTLKIRSTKLEDSAMYFCASSEDAGGTEAFFGQGTRLTVV.

V gene TRBV7-3 combines with J gene TRBJ1-1; D not certain. The germline V gene has CDR1 SGHTA and CDR2 FQGTGA. This CDR3 has 13 amino acids. V was cut by 1 base and J by 2 bases, with 5 bases left in between. The CDR3, as DNA: TGTGCCAGCAGCTTAAGAGAAAACACTGAAGCTTTCTTT. It encodes CASSLRENTEAFF.

This rearrangement joins TRBV6-1 to TRBJ2-7; perhaps TRBD2 as D (6 bases). The germline gives CDR1 MNHNS, CDR2 SASEGT. The V end lost 6 bases, the J end lost 0 bases, and 12 bases lay between the germline ends. CDR3 size: 14 residues. In DNA form, the CDR3 reads TGTGCCAGCAGGGGGACTTCCTTCTCCTACGAGCAGTACTTC. Its protein product is CASRGTSFSYEQYF.

The chain links TRBV4-1 to TRBJ2-7; D is possibly TRBD2 (6 bases). V was cut by 1 base and J by 1 base, with 14 bases left in between. The CDR3 loop spans 16 amino acids. CDR1 is MGHRA and CDR2 is YSYEKL in the germline V gene. DNA for the CDR3: TGCGCCAGCAGCCAAGCCCAAACGGGAGCGTCCTACGAGCAGTACTTC. It encodes CASSQAQTGASYEQYF.

The chain joins TRBV30 to TRBJ2-7; D call uncertain. There are 12 residues in the CDR3. CDR1 and CDR2 (germline): GTSNPN, SVGIG (reference sequence). With 1 base removed from V and 9 bases from J, the gap between germline ends came to 13 bases. CDR3 sequence reads: CAWSDTPAGQYF. The DNA of the CDR3 is TGTGCCTGGAGTGACACCCCGGCAGGGCAGTACTTC. Complete variable domain (other parts from reference TRBV30 and TRBJ2-7): SQTIHQWPATLVQPVGSPLSLECTVEGTSNPNLYWYRQAAGRGLQLLFYSVGIGQISSEVPQNLSASRPQDRQFILSSKKLLLSDSGFYLCAWSDTPAGQYFGPGTRLTVT.

J is TRBJ1-2 and V is TRBV29-1, with 7 positions matching TRBD1. Germline V gene sequence: CDR1 SQVTM, CDR2 ANQGSEA. J was trimmed by 9 bases and V by 4 bases; bases with no gene match: 8. This CDR3 region has 12 residues. CDR3 sequence (DNA): TGCAGCGTTGGGGACAGTTACCTAAGCTACACCTTC. As protein: CSVGDSYLSYTF.

The chain has TRBV18 and TRBJ2-1; 11 nucleotides line up with TRBD2. Germline V lookup: CDR1 KGHSH, CDR2 LQKENI. The ends lost 5 bases at V and 8 bases at J; junction bases unmatched: 5. This CDR3 has 14 residues. The CDR3 nucleotides read TGTGCCAGCTCAACGCAACTAGCGGGAGATGAGCAGTTCTTC. It yields the protein CASSTQLAGDEQFF.

The chain is built from TRBV15 and TRBJ2-7; TRBD1 is a possible D gene (5 bases). With 4 bases removed from V and 0 bases from J, the gap between germline ends came to 10 bases. Germline V gene lookup returns CDR1 LNHNV and CDR2 YYDKDF (reference sequence). The CDR3 is 14 amino acids. CDR3 sequence: CATSKQGNSYEQYF. CDR3 coding DNA: TGTGCCACCAGCAAGCAGGGCAACTCCTACGAGCAGTACTTC.

The J gene is TRBJ1-2, the V gene TRBV4-2, with unresolved D. Germline V gene sequence: CDR1 LGHNA, CDR2 YNFKEQ. V lost 1 base and J lost 3, with 6 bases in between. CDR3 length: 13 residues. The chain's CDR3 is CASSQGPDYGYTF. The CDR3 nucleotides read TGTGCCAGCAGCCAAGGCCCAGACTATGGCTACACCTTC.

The CDR3 loop is CASSQDRAGMDEQFF. For the CDR3, the DNA is TGTGCCAGCAGCCAAGATCGGGCAGGGATGGATGAGCAGTTCTTC. This rearrangement joins TRBV4-2 to TRBJ2-1; tentatively, D is TRBD1 (5 bases). Trimming stripped 0 bases from V and 8 bases from J, with 14 bases between. The CDR3 has 15 amino acids. The germline CDR1 and CDR2 sequences are LGHNA and YNFKEQ.

J is TRBJ1-6 and V is TRBV25-1; tentative D call: TRBD1 (5 bases). Germline lookup yields CDR1 MGHDK and CDR2 SYGVNS. V lost 6 bases, J lost 9 bases, and 18 bases lay in between. The CDR3 is 15 amino acids. Written as DNA, the CDR3 is TGTGCCAGCAGAATGGAGGGGAAGGGGATTTCACCCCTCCACTTT. It is translated as CASRMEGKGISPLHF.

This rearrangement joins TRBV6-5 to TRBJ2-7; possible D gene TRBD2, 5 bases. Germline-derived CDR1 and CDR2 are MNHEY and SVGAGI. V lost 6 bases, J lost 5 bases, and 11 bases lay in between. This CDR3 region has 12 residues. The CDR3 loop reads CASRPNSDEQYF. The CDR3 DNA sequence: TGTGCCAGCAGACCCAATAGCGACGAGCAGTACTTC.

This chain joins TRBV6-5 and TRBJ2-7; 8 nucleotides agree with TRBD2. CDR1 and CDR2 from the germline V gene are MNHEY and SVGAGI. This CDR3 has 16 residues. With 0 bases clipped from V and 7 bases from J, the junction kept 11 bases outside the gene matches. CDR3 bases: TGTGCCAGCAGTTACTCGAGGGTCGGGAGGGCCTTGGAGCAGTACTTC. This encodes CASSYSRVGRALEQYF.